One and the same sample provided the 28 T cell receptor beta chains below, sequenced in a study of OX40 agonist ivuxolimab in advanced cancers. Data came from immunoSEQ multiplex PCR; TCRdb stores just in-frame clones and leaves some out. Found here are roughly 32,000 clones, approximately 80% of them singletons; the top ten hold under 30%. Sample: CD4+ or CD8+ T cells sorted from blood, taken in a trial of the OX40 agonist ivuxolimab. These TCRs come from an adult with an advanced solid tumor such as melanoma, head and neck, liver or kidney cancer.

The rearrangement uses TRBV7-9 and TRBJ1-6; D possibly corresponds to TRBD1 (5 bases). This CDR3 has 13 amino acids. Germline loops: CDR1 SEHNR, CDR2 FQNEAQ (reference sequence). Trimming shortened V by 5 bases and J by 11 bases, and 13 bases separated the two germline ends. The CDR3 DNA reads as TGTGCCAGCAGCCTTCGGGGCCAGACACCCCTCCACTTT. This encodes CASSLRGQTPLHF.

V usage is TRBV6-6 and J usage is TRBJ1-1, with 9 bases lining up with TRBD1. Germline V gene data show CDR1 as MNHNY and CDR2 as SVGAGI (reference sequence). The CDR3 is made up of 13 amino acids. Germline trimming cut 6 bases from V and 11 bases from J; bases unmatched to any gene: 10. CDR3 loop: CASRLGQGFSAFF. The CDR3 DNA is TGTGCCAGCAGGCTTGGACAGGGGTTTAGTGCTTTCTTT.

In this sample, this clone turned up a few times. J is TRBJ1-2 and V is TRBV6-1; no reliable D call. With 6 bases removed from V and 2 bases from J, the gap between germline ends came to 13 bases. This CDR3 is built from 14 residues. Germline V CDR1 and CDR2: MNHNS, SASEGT. Here the CDR3 reads CASRVSDGNYGYTF. As DNA, the CDR3 is TGTGCCAGCAGGGTTTCAGACGGGAACTATGGCTACACCTTC.

This clone appeared a single time. The chain couples TRBV28 to TRBJ1-1, with 9 bases aligning to TRBD1. The CDR3 spans 17 residues. Unmatched junction bases numbered 9, after V lost 4 bases and J lost 0 bases. Germline V gene sequence: CDR1 MDHEN, CDR2 SYDVKM. CDR3 coding DNA: TGTGCCAGCAGTTCCATTCTCGGGACAGGGATGAACACTGAAGCTTTCTTT. Translation: CASSSILGTGMNTEAFF.

The chain combines TRBV5-6 with TRBJ2-5, with D uncertain. Trimming removed 2 bases at V and 5 bases at J, with 4 bases between. Germline V gives CDR1 SGHDT, CDR2 YYEEEE. The CDR3 totals 11 residues. This CDR3 is CASSLLETQYF. DNA of the CDR3: TGTGCCAGCAGCTTACTGGAGACCCAGTACTTC.

This clone was observed a few times. V gene TRBV5-1 combines with J gene TRBJ1-6; a possible D gene is TRBD1 (6 bases). V gave up 4 bases and J gave up 9 bases, with 14 bases separating them. The V gene's germline CDR1 is SGHRS and CDR2 YFSETQ. CDR3 length equals 14 residues. CDR3: CASSVTGFGSPLHF. CDR3 nucleotide sequence: TGCGCCAGCAGCGTAACAGGGTTTGGTTCACCCCTCCACTTT.

With respect to this clone: One junction end does not reproduce the germline sequence, and a read error may be involved. The V call is TRBV20-1, the J call TRBJ1-2; D uncertain. The CDR3 has 9 residues. Germline CDR1 reads DFQATT; CDR2 reads SNEGSKA (reference sequence). The CDR3 nucleotides read TGCAGTGCTAGAGATGGTTACACCTTC. Translation gives CSARDGYTF.

This clone turned up a few times. The chain combines TRBV18 with TRBJ2-1, with 8 bases matching TRBD1. The V and J ends lost 6 bases and 5 bases, in that order; junction bases with no gene match: 9. CDR1 and CDR2 (germline): KGHSH, LQKENI. This CDR3 spans 15 amino acids. In nucleotides, the CDR3 is TGTGCCAGCTCCCGCGGACAGGGTATCAACAATGAGCAGTTCTTC. This gives the protein CASSRGQGINNEQFF.

The gene calls are TRBV5-1 and TRBJ2-1; D might be TRBD2 (5 bases). CDR3 length equals 14 residues. The germline gives CDR1 SGHRS, CDR2 YFSETQ. V lost 1 base and J lost 6, with 11 bases in between. CDR3 amino acids: CASSLMSSSNEQFF. The DNA of the CDR3 is TGCGCCAGCAGCTTGATGTCTAGCAGCAATGAGCAGTTCTTC.

This sequence joins TRBV6-1 and TRBJ1-5; D gene uncertain. The germline gives CDR1 MNHNS, CDR2 SASEGT. CDR3 size: 13 residues. The V end lost 3 bases, the J end lost 2 bases, and 5 bases lay between the germline ends. The CDR3 DNA reads TGTGCCAGCAGTGATGGTGGCAATCAGCCCCAGCATTTT. Translation: CASSDGGNQPQHF.

The chain couples TRBV29-1 to TRBJ1-1, with D uncertain. Between the trimmed V and J ends, which lost 3 bases and 1 base, there was a span of 12 bases. This CDR3 is 14 amino acids long. The germline V gene has CDR1 SQVTM and CDR2 ANQGSEA. The CDR3 DNA sequence: TGCAGCGTTGACCAAGGGTACGGGAACACTGAAGCTTTCTTT. Translating it yields CSVDQGYGNTEAFF.

This clone came up once. This chain links TRBV7-9 with TRBJ1-3; D gene unclear. Germline CDR1 reads SEHNR; CDR2 reads FQNEAQ (reference sequence). CDR3 length equals 19 residues. The V end lost 3 bases, the J end lost 0 bases, and 21 bases lay between the germline ends. DNA for the CDR3: TGTGCCAGCAGCTTGGGTATGACGGGTCAAATGAGCTCTGGAAACACCATATATTTT. Amino acids: CASSLGMTGQMSSGNTIYF.

This chain connects TRBV5-1 to TRBJ1-2; 8 nucleotides align to TRBD1. V lost 5 bases and J lost 2; bases outside the gene matches: 8. The CDR3 consists of 15 residues. Per germline, CDR1 SGHRS and CDR2 YFSETQ. The DNA for the CDR3 is TGCGCCAGCAGTGAGACAGGGGACCCAAACTATGGCTACACCTTC. This codes for CASSETGDPNYGYTF.

The chain has TRBV14 and TRBJ1-1; TRBD1 might be the D (5 bases). Trimming left V 1 base short and J 7 bases short, with 10 bases between. The CDR3 is 13 residues long. Germline V gene sequence: CDR1 SGHDN, CDR2 FVKESK. The CDR3 loop reads CASSQGQPYEAFF. The CDR3 bases are TGTGCCAGCAGCCAAGGACAGCCTTATGAAGCTTTCTTT.

J is TRBJ2-5 and V is TRBV12-5; TRBD1 matches 9 bases. Unmatched junction bases numbered 12, after V lost 9 bases and J lost 13 bases. The CDR3 has 12 amino acids. Per germline, CDR1 LGHNT and CDR2 FRNRAP. In DNA, the CDR3 is TGTGCTAGCTGCAGCACCGGGACAGGGCCGTACTTC. This encodes CASCSTGTGPYF.

V usage is TRBV10-3 and J usage is TRBJ2-5; TRBD2 might be the D (5 bases). This CDR3 has 14 amino acids. CDR1 ENHRY and CDR2 SYGVKD come from the germline V gene. V was cut by 6 bases and J by 4 bases, with 15 bases left in between. CDR3 in amino acids: CAISPGSGTETQYF. DNA for the CDR3: TGTGCCATCAGCCCGGGATCAGGTACAGAGACCCAGTACTTC.

The chain couples TRBV2 to TRBJ1-4; unclear D gene. Trimming took 5 bases from V and 6 from J, leaving 10 bases between them. This CDR3 comprises 13 residues. Per germline, CDR1 SNHLY and CDR2 FYNNEI. CDR3 amino acids: CASSYTSDEKLFF. The CDR3 coding sequence is TGTGCCAGCAGTTATACCTCGGATGAAAAACTGTTTTTT.

This chain joins TRBV19 and TRBJ2-7; no reliable D call. Trimming removed 6 bases at V and 1 base at J, with 10 bases between. Germline values: CDR1 LNHDA, CDR2 SQIVND (reference sequence). The CDR3 length is 13 residues. The CDR3 DNA reads as TGTGCCAGTAGCGTCGATACTTCCTACGAGCAGTACTTC. Translated, it gives CASSVDTSYEQYF.

This chain uses TRBV20-1 with TRBJ1-2; unclear D gene. CDR1 and CDR2 (germline): DFQATT, SNEGSKA (reference sequence). V gave up 6 bases and J gave up 8 bases, with 13 bases separating them. The CDR3 sequence is 11 residues long. CDR3 sequence reads: CSASEGWGYTF. DNA for the CDR3: TGCAGTGCCAGCGAGGGTTGGGGCTACACCTTC.

The chain combines TRBV5-6 with TRBJ2-7; 7 positions agree with TRBD1. J gave up 5 bases and V 1 base, and 12 bases lay outside the gene matches. Per the germline V gene, CDR1 is SGHDT and CDR2 is YYEEEE. This CDR3 is 16 amino acids long. The CDR3 protein is CASSLLTGVRVHEQYF. CDR3 nucleotides: TGTGCCAGCAGCTTGCTTACAGGGGTTAGAGTTCACGAGCAGTACTTC. Using reference TRBV5-6 and TRBJ2-7 for the parts outside the CDR3, the full variable domain is DAGVTQSPTHLIKTRGQQVTLRCSPKSGHDTVSWYQQALGQGPQFIFQYYEEEERQRGNFPDRFSGHQFPNYSSELNVNALLLGDSALYLCASSLLTGVRVHEQYFGPGTRLTVT.

In its sample, this clone was seen a few times. The chain is built from TRBV9 and TRBJ2-2; TRBD2 aligns across 9 bases. This CDR3 spans 16 amino acids. Germline V gives CDR1 SGDLS, CDR2 YYNGEE. J was trimmed by 4 bases and V by 0 bases; bases with no gene match: 4. Written as DNA, the CDR3 is TGTGCCAGCAGCGTAGGCGGGGGGGCCGTCACCGGGGAGCTGTTTTTT. As protein: CASSVGGGAVTGELFF.

This clone counts as medium-sized (0.01 to 0.1%). The CDR3 region is CASSTRRSSGNTIYF. The CDR3 DNA sequence: TGTGCCAGTAGTACTCGACGAAGCTCTGGAAACACCATATATTTT. The chain uses TRBV19 and TRBJ1-3; no firm D call. CDR3 size: 15 residues. Germline V gene lookup returns CDR1 LNHDA and CDR2 SQIVND (reference sequence). Trimming pared 4 bases from V and 0 bases from J, leaving 10 bases between.

The chain employs TRBV6-6 and TRBJ1-1; D ambiguous. Germline CDR1 and CDR2: MNHNY and SVGAGI (reference sequence). V was cut by 7 bases and J by 4 bases, with 16 bases left in between. The CDR3 runs to 14 residues. CDR3 amino acids: CASKESGRSTEAFF. DNA for the CDR3: TGTGCCAGCAAAGAAAGCGGGAGGAGCACTGAAGCTTTCTTT.

This clone was observed once. The chain combines TRBV5-1 with TRBJ2-5; 8 bases fit TRBD2. V dropped 0 bases and J dropped 1; count of bases not matched to a gene: 8. This CDR3 region has 17 residues. In germline, CDR1 is SGHRS, CDR2 YFSETQ. CDR3 sequence: CASSLGFAGGFQETQYF. CDR3 DNA: TGCGCCAGCAGCTTGGGGTTTGCGGGGGGCTTCCAAGAGACCCAGTACTTC.

This chain connects TRBV6-5 to TRBJ2-2, with D perhaps matching TRBD2 (5 bases). The germline V and J ends were trimmed by 3 bases and 6 bases, with 8 bases remaining between them. Germline values: CDR1 MNHEY, CDR2 SVGAGI. CDR3 size: 13 residues. CDR3 nucleotide sequence: TGTGCCAGCAGTTATTTGAGGGCCGGGGAGCTGTTTTTT. Its protein is CASSYLRAGELFF.

This clone was detected only a few times. This sequence joins TRBV4-1 and TRBJ1-2, with 8 bases matching TRBD1. There are 12 residues in the CDR3. J gave up 10 bases and V 4 bases, and 5 bases lay outside the gene matches. The germline gives CDR1 MGHRA, CDR2 YSYEKL. The chain's CDR3 is CASSRQGRVYTF. The CDR3 DNA reads TGCGCCAGCAGCCGACAGGGGAGGGTCTACACCTTC.

The chain is built from TRBV7-9 and TRBJ1-1, with D perhaps matching TRBD1 (5 bases). This CDR3 is 16 amino acids long. Trimming removed 3 bases from V and 11 bases from J, with 25 bases in between. Germline V gives CDR1 SEHNR, CDR2 FQNEAQ (reference sequence). CDR3 protein: CASSFERYRITSHAFF. CDR3 DNA: TGTGCCAGCAGCTTTGAGCGCTACAGGATCACATCCCATGCTTTCTTT. Drawing the rest from reference TRBV7-9 and TRBJ1-1, the complete variable domain is DTGVSQNPRHKITKRGQNVTFRCDPISEHNRLYWYRQTLGQGPEFLTYFQNEAQLEKSRLLSDRFSAERPKGSFSTLEIQRTEQGDSAMYLCASSFERYRITSHAFFGQGTRLTVV.

The chain has TRBV4-1 and TRBJ2-7, with D maybe TRBD1 (5 bases). This CDR3 contains 13 residues. CDR1 MGHRA and CDR2 YSYEKL come from the germline V gene. Trimming took off 6 bases at V and 7 bases at J, with 16 bases between the two ends. This CDR3 is CASSPYRDREQYF. The CDR3 region has the DNA TGCGCCAGCAGTCCGTATCGCGACAGAGAGCAGTACTTC.